This TCR beta chain originates from a study of ipilimumab plus nivolumab after autologous stem cell transplantation. For the study at large: Typical patient got roughly 5 ipilimumab doses and about eight nivolumab doses (median). Both relapsed and primary refractory DLBCL were included.

Trimming pared 3 bases from V and 1 base from J, leaving 10 bases between. This CDR3 has 14 amino acids. Germline V CDR1 and CDR2: SGHTA, FQGNSA. The method was immunoSEQ multiplex PCR; TCRdb's version includes in-frame clones alone and lacks a portion of them. The table shows 9,500 to 15,000 clones, with about 70% occurring only once. A single count supports this clone. Antigen unknown. Ipilimumab, 1 mg/kg, started 14 to 28 days after autologous transplant. Study-level points and caveats: Per the authors, repertoire, Treg and microbiota data justify further study.

The genes are TRBV7-2 and TRBJ2-7; D uncertain. This clonotype was sampled from a male donor with diffuse large B-cell lymphoma. The source material was PBMCs, sampled in a trial of ipilimumab plus nivolumab as post-transplant consolidation. The CDR3 region has the DNA TGTGCCAGCAGCTTTGGTTCAGGATCCTACGAGCAGTACTTC. This translates into CASSFGSGSYEQYF.